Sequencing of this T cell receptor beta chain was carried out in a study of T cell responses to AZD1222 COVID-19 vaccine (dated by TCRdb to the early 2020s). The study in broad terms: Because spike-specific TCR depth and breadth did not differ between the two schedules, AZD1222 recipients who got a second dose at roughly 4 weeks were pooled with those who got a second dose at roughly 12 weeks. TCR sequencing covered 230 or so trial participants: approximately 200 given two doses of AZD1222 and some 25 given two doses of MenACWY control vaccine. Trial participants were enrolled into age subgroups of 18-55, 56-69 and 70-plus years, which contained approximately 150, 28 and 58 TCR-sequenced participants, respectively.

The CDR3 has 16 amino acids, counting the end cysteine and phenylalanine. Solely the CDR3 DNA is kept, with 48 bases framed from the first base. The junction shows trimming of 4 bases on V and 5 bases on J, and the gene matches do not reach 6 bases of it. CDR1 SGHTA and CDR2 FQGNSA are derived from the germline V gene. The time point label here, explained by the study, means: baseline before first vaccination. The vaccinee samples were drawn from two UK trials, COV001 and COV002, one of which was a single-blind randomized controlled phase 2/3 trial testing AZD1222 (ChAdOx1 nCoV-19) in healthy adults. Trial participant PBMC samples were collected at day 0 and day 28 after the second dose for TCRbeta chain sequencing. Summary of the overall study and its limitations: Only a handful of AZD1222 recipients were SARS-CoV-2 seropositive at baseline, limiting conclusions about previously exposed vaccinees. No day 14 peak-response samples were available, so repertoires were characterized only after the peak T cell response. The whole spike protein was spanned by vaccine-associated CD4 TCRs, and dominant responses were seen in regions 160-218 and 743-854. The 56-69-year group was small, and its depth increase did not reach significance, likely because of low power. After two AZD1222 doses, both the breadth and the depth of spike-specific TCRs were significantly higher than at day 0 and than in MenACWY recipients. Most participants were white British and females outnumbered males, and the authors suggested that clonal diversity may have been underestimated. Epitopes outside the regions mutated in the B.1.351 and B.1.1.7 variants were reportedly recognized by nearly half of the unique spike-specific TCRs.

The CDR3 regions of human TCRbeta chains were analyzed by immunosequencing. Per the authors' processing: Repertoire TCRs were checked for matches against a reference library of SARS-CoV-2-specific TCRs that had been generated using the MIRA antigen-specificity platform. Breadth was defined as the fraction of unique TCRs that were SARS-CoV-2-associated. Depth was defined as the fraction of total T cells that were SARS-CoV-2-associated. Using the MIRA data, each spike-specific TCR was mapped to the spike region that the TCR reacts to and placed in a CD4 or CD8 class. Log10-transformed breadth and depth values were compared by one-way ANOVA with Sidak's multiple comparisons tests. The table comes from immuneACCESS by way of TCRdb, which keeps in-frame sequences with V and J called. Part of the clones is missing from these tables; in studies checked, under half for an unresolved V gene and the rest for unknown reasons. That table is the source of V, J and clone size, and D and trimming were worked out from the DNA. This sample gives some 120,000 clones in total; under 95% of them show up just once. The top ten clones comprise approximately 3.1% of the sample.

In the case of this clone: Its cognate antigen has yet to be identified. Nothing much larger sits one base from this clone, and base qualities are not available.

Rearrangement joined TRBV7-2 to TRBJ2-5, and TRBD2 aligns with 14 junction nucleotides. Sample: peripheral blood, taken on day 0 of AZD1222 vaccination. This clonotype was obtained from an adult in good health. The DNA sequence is TGTGCCAGCAGCTCGGGACTAGCGGGAGTATTGGAGACCCAGTACTTC. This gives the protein CASSSGLAGVLETQYF.